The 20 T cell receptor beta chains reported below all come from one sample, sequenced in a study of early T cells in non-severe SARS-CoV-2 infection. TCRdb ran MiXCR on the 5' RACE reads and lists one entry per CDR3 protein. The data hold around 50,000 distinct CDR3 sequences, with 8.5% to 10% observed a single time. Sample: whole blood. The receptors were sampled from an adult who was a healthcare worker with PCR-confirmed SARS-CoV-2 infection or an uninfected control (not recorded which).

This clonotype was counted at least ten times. The CDR3, as DNA: TGTGCCAGCACCGCGGGGGGATCCTTCTATGGCTACACCTTC. It is translated as CASTAGGSFYGYTF. The chain couples TRBV6-6 to TRBJ1-2; D might be TRBD1 (5 bases). Looked up from germline, CDR1 is MNHNY and CDR2 is SVGAGI (reference sequence). The CDR3 is 14 residues long. V lost 7 bases and J lost 4, with 16 bases in between.

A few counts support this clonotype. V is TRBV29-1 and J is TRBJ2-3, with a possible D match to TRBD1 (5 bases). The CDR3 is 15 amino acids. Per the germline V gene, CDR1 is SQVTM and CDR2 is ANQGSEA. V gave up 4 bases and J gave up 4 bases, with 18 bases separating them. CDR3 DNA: TGCAGCGTTGTTAAGAGACTCTTGGGGCCAGATACGCAGTATTTT. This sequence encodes CSVVKRLLGPDTQYF.

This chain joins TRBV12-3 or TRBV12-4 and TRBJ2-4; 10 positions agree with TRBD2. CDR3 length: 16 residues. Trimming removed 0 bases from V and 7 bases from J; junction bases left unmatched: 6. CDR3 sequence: CASSLALAGVLNIQYF. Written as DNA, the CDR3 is TGTGCCAGCAGTTTAGCGCTAGCGGGAGTCCTGAACATTCAGTACTTC.

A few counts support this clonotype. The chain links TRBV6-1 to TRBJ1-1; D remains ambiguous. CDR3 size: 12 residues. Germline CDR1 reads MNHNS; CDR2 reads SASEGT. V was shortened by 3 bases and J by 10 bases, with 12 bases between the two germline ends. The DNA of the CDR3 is TGTGCCAGCAGTGAGGGCGGGATAGGAGCTTTCTTT. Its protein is CASSEGGIGAFF.

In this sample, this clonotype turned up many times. The CDR3 loop reads CAWSVGRADGYTF. In DNA, the CDR3 is TGTGCCTGGAGTGTAGGCAGGGCGGATGGCTACACCTTC. The chain uses TRBV30 and TRBJ1-2; D might be TRBD1 (5 bases). The CDR3 is made up of 13 amino acids. The V and J ends lost 0 bases and 6 bases respectively, with 11 bases between them. CDR1 is GTSNPN, CDR2 SVGIG, per germline (reference sequence).

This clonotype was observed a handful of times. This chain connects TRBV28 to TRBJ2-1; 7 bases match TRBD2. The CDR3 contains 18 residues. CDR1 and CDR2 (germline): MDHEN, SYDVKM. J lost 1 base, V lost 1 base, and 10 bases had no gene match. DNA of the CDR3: TGTGCCAGCAGTTTATCCCCTCAAAGGGGAGGGTCCTACAATGAGCAGTTCTTC. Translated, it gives CASSLSPQRGGSYNEQFF.

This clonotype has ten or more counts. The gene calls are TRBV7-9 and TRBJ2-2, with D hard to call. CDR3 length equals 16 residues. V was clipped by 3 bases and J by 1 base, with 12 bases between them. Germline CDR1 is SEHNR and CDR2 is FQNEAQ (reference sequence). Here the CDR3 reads CASSFAWTGNTGELFF. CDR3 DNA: TGTGCCAGCAGCTTCGCCTGGACGGGGAACACCGGGGAGCTGTTTTTT.

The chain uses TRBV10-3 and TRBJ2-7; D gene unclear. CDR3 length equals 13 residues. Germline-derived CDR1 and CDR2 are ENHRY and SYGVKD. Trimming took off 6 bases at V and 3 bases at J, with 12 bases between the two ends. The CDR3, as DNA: TGTGCCATCAGGGGGTTTCATAGCTACGAGCAGTACTTC. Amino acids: CAIRGFHSYEQYF.

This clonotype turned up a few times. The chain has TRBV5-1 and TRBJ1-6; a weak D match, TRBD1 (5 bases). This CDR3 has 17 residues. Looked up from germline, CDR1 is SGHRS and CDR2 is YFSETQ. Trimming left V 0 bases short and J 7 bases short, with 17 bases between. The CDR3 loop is CASSLGTYMGRNSPLHF. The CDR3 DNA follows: TGCGCCAGCAGCTTGGGGACTTATATGGGGCGCAATTCACCCCTCCACTTT.

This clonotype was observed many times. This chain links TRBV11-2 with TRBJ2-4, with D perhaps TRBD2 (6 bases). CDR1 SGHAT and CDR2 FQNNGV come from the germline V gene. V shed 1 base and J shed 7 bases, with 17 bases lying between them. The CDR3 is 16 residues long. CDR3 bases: TGTGCCAGCAGCTTAGCCCCAGTCGGGAGAGCGAACATTCAGTACTTC. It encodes CASSLAPVGRANIQYF.

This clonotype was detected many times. The CDR3, as DNA: TGTGCCAGCAGCAGAATTGGGGGGACTGAAGCTTTCTTT. Amino acids: CASSRIGGTEAFF. The rearrangement links TRBV21-1 to TRBJ1-1; the table's D call TRBD1 went unverified against the DNA. TRBV21-1 is a pseudogene. CDR3 length: 13 residues.

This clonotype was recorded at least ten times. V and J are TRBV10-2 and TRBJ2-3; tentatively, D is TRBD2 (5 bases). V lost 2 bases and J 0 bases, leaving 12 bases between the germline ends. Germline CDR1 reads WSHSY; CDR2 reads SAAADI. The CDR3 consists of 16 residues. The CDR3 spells CASSEGLATSTDTQYF. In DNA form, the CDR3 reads TGCGCCAGCAGTGAGGGTCTAGCTACTAGCACAGATACGCAGTATTTT.

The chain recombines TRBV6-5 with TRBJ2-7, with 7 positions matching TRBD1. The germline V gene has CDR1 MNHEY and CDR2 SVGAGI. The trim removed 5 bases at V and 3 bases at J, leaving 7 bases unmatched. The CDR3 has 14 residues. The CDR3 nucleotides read TGTGCCAGCAGTCCAGACAGGGACCTCTACGAGCAGTACTTC. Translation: CASSPDRDLYEQYF.

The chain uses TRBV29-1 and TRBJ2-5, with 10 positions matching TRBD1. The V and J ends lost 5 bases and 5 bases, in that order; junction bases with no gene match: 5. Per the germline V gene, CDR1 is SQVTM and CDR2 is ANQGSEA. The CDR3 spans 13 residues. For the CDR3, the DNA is TGCAGCGTTAGACAGGGGGCAACGGAGACCCAGTACTTC. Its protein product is CSVRQGATETQYF.

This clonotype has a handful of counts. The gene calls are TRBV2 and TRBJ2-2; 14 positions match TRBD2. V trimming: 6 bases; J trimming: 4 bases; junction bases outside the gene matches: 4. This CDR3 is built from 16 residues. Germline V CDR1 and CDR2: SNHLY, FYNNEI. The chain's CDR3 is CASRGLAGVGTGELFF. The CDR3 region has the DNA TGTGCCAGCAGGGGACTAGCGGGAGTTGGCACCGGGGAGCTGTTTTTT.

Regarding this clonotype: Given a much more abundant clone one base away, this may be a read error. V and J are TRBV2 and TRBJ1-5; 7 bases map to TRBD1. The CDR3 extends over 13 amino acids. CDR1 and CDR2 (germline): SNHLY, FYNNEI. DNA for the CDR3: TGTACCAGCGCAGGACAGGCCAATCAGCCCCAGCATTTT. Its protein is CTSAGQANQPQHF.

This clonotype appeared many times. The chain's CDR3 is CATSRVRGNYEQYF. The CDR3 nucleotides are TGTGCCACCAGCAGAGTTAGGGGGAACTACGAGCAGTACTTC. V gene TRBV15 combines with J gene TRBJ2-7, with a tentative D call TRBD1 (6 bases). CDR1 is LNHNV, CDR2 YYDKDF, per germline (reference sequence). Between the trimmed V and J ends, which lost 1 base and 3 bases, there was a span of 10 bases. The CDR3 totals 14 residues.

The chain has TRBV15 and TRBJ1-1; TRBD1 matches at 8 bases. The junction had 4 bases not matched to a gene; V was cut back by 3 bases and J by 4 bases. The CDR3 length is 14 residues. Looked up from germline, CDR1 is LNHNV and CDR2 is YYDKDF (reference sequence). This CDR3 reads CATSRDRASTEAFF. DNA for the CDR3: TGTGCCACCAGCAGGGACAGGGCAAGCACTGAAGCTTTCTTT.

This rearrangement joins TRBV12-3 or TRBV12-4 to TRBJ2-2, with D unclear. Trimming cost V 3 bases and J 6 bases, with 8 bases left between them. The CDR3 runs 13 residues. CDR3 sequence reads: CASSFNQAGELFF. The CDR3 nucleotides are TGTGCCAGCAGTTTTAACCAGGCCGGGGAGCTGTTTTTT.

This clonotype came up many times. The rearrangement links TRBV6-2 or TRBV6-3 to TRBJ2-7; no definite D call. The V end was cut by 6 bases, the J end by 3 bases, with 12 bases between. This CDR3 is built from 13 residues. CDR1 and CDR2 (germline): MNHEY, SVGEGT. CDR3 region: CASSGFYSYEQYF. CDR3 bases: TGTGCCAGCAGCGGGTTTTATAGCTACGAGCAGTACTTC.